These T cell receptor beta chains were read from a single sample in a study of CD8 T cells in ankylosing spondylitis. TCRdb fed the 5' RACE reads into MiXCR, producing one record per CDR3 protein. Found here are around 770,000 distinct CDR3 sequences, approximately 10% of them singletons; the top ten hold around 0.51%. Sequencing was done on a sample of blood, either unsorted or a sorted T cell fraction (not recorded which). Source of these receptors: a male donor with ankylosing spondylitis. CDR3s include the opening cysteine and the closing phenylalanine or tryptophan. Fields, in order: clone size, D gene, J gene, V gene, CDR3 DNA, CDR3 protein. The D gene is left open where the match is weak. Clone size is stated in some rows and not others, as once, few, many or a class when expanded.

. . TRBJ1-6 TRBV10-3 TGTGCCATCAGTACTCTCGAGAATTCACCCCTCCACTTT CAISTLENSPLHF
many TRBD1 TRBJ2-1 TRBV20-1 TGCAGTGCTGGGAGGGGGACAGGGATCTTCCATGAGCAGTTCTTC CSAGRGTGIFHEQFF
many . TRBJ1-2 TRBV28 TGTGCCAGCAATCCCCTTTGGGAGACTCGCTATGGCTACACCTTC CASNPLWETRYGYTF
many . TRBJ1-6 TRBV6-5 TGTGCCAGCAGTTACGGGCGGGGCAGGGGAAATAATTCACCCCTCCACTTT CASSYGRGRGNNSPLHF
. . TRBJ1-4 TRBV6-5 TGTGCCAGCAGTTACTCCAACGTTGCCCGAGAAAAACTGTTTTTT CASSYSNVAREKLFF
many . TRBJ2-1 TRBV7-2 TGTGCCAGCAGCTCCTTGGGGCTACCATTTGATGAGCAGTTCTTC CASSSLGLPFDEQFF
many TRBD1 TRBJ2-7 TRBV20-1 TGCAGTGCTGGCAGACAGGGTCCCATTTACGAGCAGTACTTC CSAGRQGPIYEQYF
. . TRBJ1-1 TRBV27 TGTGCCAGCAGTTTAATCGACAGGAACACTGAAGCTTTCTTT CASSLIDRNTEAFF
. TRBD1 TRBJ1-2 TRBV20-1 TGCAGTGCAGCTCCGGGACAGGCCTATGGCTACACCTTC CSAAPGQAYGYTF
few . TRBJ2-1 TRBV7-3 TGTGCCAGCAGCTTAAAAAACTCCCCCTACAATGAGCAGTTCTTC CASSLKNSPYNEQFF
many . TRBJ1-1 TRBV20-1 TGCAGTGCTGACCGGGACACCAACACTGAAGCTTTCTTT CSADRDTNTEAFF
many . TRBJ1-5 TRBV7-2 TGTGCCAGCAGCATCCCTGGCCGGCCCCAGCATTTT CASSIPGRPQHF
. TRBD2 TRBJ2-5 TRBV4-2 TGTGCCAGCAGCCAAGAAAGGGCGGGGGGTGCTCAAGAGACCCAGTACTTC CASSQERAGGAQETQYF
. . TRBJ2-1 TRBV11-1 TGTGCCAGCAGCCCCCCCCCCGACAGGCACTCCTACAATGAGCAGTTCTTC CASSPPPDRHSYNEQFF
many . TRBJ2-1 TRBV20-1 TGCAGTGCTAATCGGGGGATGTACAATGAGCAGTTCTTC CSANRGMYNEQFF
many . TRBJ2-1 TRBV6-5 TGTGCCAGCACCCAGGGAAATGAGCAGTTCTTC CASTQGNEQFF
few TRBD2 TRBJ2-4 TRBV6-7 TGTGCCAGCAGTTACTCGACGTATCGGACTAGACACATTCAGTACTTC CASSYSTYRTRHIQYF
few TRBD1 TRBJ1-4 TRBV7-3 TGTGCCAGCAGCTACCAGGGGGGACAGAATGAAAAACTGTTTTTT CASSYQGGQNEKLFF
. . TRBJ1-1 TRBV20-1 TGCAGTGCTAGGTGGGGGATGGCTTTCTTT CSARWGMAFF
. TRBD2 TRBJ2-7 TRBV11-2 TGTGCCAGCGATCGGACTAGCGGGAGGAACTACGAGCAGTACTTC CASDRTSGRNYEQYF
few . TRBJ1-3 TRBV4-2 TGTGCCAGCAGCCAAGCGGCAGTCTCTGGAAACACCATATATTTT CASSQAAVSGNTIYF
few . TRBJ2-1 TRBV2 TGTGCCAGCCAGCAGCACCCCTCCTACAATGAGCAGTTCTTC CASQQHPSYNEQFF
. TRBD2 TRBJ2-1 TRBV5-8 TGTGCCAGCAGGAGGGTAGCGGGAGGGAGCTCCTACAATGAGCAGTTCTTC CASRRVAGGSSYNEQFF
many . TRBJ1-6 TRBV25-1 TGTGCCAGCAGTGACCTCGTGGGGGTTTCACCCCTCCACTTT CASSDLVGVSPLHF
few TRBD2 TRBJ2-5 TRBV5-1 TGCGCCAGCAGCTTGGCGGGACTAGCGGGAGGAGAGACCCAGTACTTC CASSLAGLAGGETQYF
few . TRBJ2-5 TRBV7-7 TGTGCTAGCAGCTTAATTCGAAGGGGAGGAGAGAAAGAGACCCAGTACTTC CASSLIRRGGEKETQYF
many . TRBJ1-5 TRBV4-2 TGTGCCAGCGCGAGGTCTTCGGGTCAGCCCCAGCATTTT CASARSSGQPQHF
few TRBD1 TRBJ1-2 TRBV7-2 TGTGCCAGCAGCCATCTCCAGGGGGCAAGGAATTATGGCTACACCTTC CASSHLQGARNYGYTF
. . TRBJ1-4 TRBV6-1 TGTGCCAGCAGTGAAGCGGTTTCGGAGTGGGAAAAACTGTTTTTT CASSEAVSEWEKLFF
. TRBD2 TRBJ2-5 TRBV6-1 TGTGCCAGCAGTGCCCTGGGACTAGCGGGAGGGATGGAGACCCAGTACTTC CASSALGLAGGMETQYF
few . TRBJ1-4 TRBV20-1 TGCAGTGCTAGAGATACTTGGGGGTCGGATAATGAAAAACTGTTTTTT CSARDTWGSDNEKLFF
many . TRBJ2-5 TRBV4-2 TGTGCCAGCAGCCAAGAAGAATCCCCCGAGACCCAGTACTTC CASSQEESPETQYF
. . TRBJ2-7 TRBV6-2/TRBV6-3 TGTGCCAGCAGTTCACTGGGGGGCGGCGGGGCCTACGAGCAGTACTTC CASSSLGGGGAYEQYF
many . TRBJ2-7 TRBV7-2 TGTGCCAGCAGCTCGGACTCCTACTACGAGCAGTACTTC CASSSDSYYEQYF
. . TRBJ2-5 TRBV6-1 TGTGCCAGCAGCCGTATATATCAAGAGACCCAGTACTTC CASSRIYQETQYF
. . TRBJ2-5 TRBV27 TGTGCCAGTTCGGCGCGTGGGAGACAAGAGACCCAGTACTTC CASSARGRQETQYF
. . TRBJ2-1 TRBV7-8 TGTGCCAGCAGCTTAGCGACTAGGCTCTCCTACAATGAGCAGTTCTTC CASSLATRLSYNEQFF
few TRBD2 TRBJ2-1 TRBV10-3 TGTGCCATCAGTGATCGGGGGGGAGCGGGAGGGCCAAATGAGCAGTTCTTC CAISDRGGAGGPNEQFF
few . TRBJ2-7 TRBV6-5 TGTGCCAGCAGACATTACTACGAGCAGTACTTC CASRHYYEQYF
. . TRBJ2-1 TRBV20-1 TGCAGTGCTAGATTGGCTAATGGTGGTACTGAGCAGTTCTTC CSARLANGGTEQFF
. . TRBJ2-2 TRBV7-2 TGTGCCAGCAGCTTAGGTGGACACAACACCGGGGAGCTGTTTTTT CASSLGGHNTGELFF
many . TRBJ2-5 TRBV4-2 TGTGCCAGCAGCCAGGCCCGCAGACAAGAGACCCAGTACTTC CASSQARRQETQYF
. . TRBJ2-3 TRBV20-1 TGCAGTGCTCGCTTGCTATGGGGCACAGATACGCAGTATTTT CSARLLWGTDTQYF
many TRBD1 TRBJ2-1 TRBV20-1 TGCAGTGCAGGACAGGAGAATAAAGACAATGAGCAGTTCTTC CSAGQENKDNEQFF
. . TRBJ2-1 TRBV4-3 TGCGCCAGCAGCCAAATTGACGGGAATGAGCAGTTCTTC CASSQIDGNEQFF
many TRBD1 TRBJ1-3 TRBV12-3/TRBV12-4 TGTGCCAGCAGTCCAAGCGCAGGGGGTCGAAACACCATATATTTT CASSPSAGGRNTIYF
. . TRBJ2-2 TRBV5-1 TGCGCCAGCAGCCACCTCGGCGGGGAGCTGTTTTTT CASSHLGGELFF
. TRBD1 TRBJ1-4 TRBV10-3 TGTGCCACCAGGGACAGGGGCTTAAGAAATGAAAAACTGTTTTTT CATRDRGLRNEKLFF
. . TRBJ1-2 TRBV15 TGTGCCACCAGCAGAGATGGGTCTGGTGGCTACACCTTC CATSRDGSGGYTF
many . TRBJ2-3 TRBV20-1 TGCAGTGCTCGTTCGAAGGCAGATACGCAGTATTTT CSARSKADTQYF
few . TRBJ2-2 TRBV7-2 TGTGCCAGCAGCTTATTTCCGGGGGCGAAGACCGGGGAGCTGTTTTTT CASSLFPGAKTGELFF
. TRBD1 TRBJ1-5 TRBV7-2 TGTGCCAGCAGCTTAAGACAGGGGTCGGATCAGCCCCAGCATTTT CASSLRQGSDQPQHF
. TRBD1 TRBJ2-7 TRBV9 TGTGCCAGCAGCCCAACTCCGGGACAGACCTACGAGCAGTACTTC CASSPTPGQTYEQYF
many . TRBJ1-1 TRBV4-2 TGTGCCAGCAGCCAAGATAAGGGGAGGACTGAAGCTTTCTTT CASSQDKGRTEAFF